These 4 T cell receptor beta chains were sequenced from one sample in a study of cytomegalovirus exposure and HLA in healthy donors. This table comes from immunoSEQ multiplex PCR, and its TCRdb copy is limited to in-frame clones, with some not included. The sample has 200,000 to 300,000 clones; around 91% are singletons. Sequencing input: PBMCs. Source of these receptors: a woman aged 25 to 45 in good health and CMV-seronegative.

V usage is TRBV19 and J usage is TRBJ2-2; D is possibly TRBD1 (5 bases). Germline V gene lookup returns CDR1 LNHDA and CDR2 SQIVND (reference sequence). The CDR3 covers 12 residues. Trimming stripped 6 bases from V and 6 bases from J, with 8 bases between. CDR3 DNA: TGTGCCAGTAGCACAGGCGCCGGGGAGCTGTTTTTT. It specifies CASSTGAGELFF.

This sequence joins TRBV19 and TRBJ2-1; 7 nucleotides line up with TRBD2. CDR3 size: 15 residues. CDR1 LNHDA and CDR2 SQIVND come from the germline V gene (reference sequence). Unmatched junction bases numbered 13, after V lost 10 bases and J lost 4 bases. The CDR3 reads CATLRLGGSYNEQFF. CDR3 bases: TGTGCCACCCTGCGACTAGGCGGGAGTTACAATGAGCAGTTCTTC.

The J gene is TRBJ2-7, the V gene TRBV28; the D gene is possibly TRBD1 (6 bases). Germline loops: CDR1 MDHEN, CDR2 SYDVKM. Trimming pared 1 base from V and 0 bases from J, leaving 13 bases between. The CDR3 has 16 residues. The CDR3 loop reads CASSLSGQGYSYEQYF. CDR3 nucleotide sequence: TGTGCCAGCAGTTTATCAGGGCAGGGGTACTCCTACGAGCAGTACTTC. The variable domain in full, with the rest retrieved from reference TRBV28 and TRBJ2-7, is DVKVTQSSRYLVKRTGEKVFLECVQDMDHENMFWYRQDPGLGLRLIYFSYDVKMKEKGDIPEGYSVSREKKERFSLILESASTNQTSMYLCASSLSGQGYSYEQYFGPGTRLTVT.

The chain carries TRBV9 and TRBJ2-7; TRBD1 agrees at 8 bases. Germline CDR1 SGDLS, CDR2 YYNGEE. This CDR3 comprises 14 residues. Trimming at V came to 4 bases and at J to 1 base, leaving 4 bases not matched to a gene. CDR3 residues: CASSTDRGSYEQYF. CDR3 nucleotide sequence: TGTGCCAGCAGCACCGACAGGGGTTCCTACGAGCAGTACTTC.